A selection of T cell receptor beta chains follows, all from one sample in a study of T cell responses to AZD1222 COVID-19 vaccine. Some clones are missing from TCRdb's copy, which holds only in-frame ones; the method was immunoSEQ multiplex PCR. The sample lists more than 75,000 clones; 83% were seen once. Sequencing used peripheral blood, obtained 28 days after the second AZD1222 dose. The source is an adult who received the AZD1222 COVID-19 vaccine. The CDR3 runs from the conserved cysteine through the conserved F or W. D genes are given only for firm matches. Clone size is given for some rows only: seen once, a few or many times, or a class if the clone is expanded.

J gene: TRBJ2-1; D gene: NA; clone size: NA; V gene: TRBV13; CDR3 DNA: TGTGCCAGCAGCTGGGGGTCGGGGGCTGGCGAGCAGTTCTTC; CDR3 protein: CASSWGSGAGEQFF
J gene: TRBJ1-4; D gene: TRBD1; clone size: NA; V gene: TRBV4-3; CDR3 DNA: TGCGCCAGCAGCCAGACAGGGGTGGACGAAAAACTGTTTTTT; CDR3 protein: CASSQTGVDEKLFF
J gene: TRBJ1-1; D gene: NA; clone size: NA; V gene: TRBV27; CDR3 DNA: TGTGCCAGCCACCGACTTAAGGGAGAAGCTTTCTTT; CDR3 protein: CASHRLKGEAFF
J gene: TRBJ2-1; D gene: TRBD2; clone size: NA; V gene: TRBV27; CDR3 DNA: TGTGCCAGCACCAACACCCCCACTAGCGTCCAGCCCTCCTACAATGAGCAGTTCTTC; CDR3 protein: CASTNTPTSVQPSYNEQFF
J gene: TRBJ2-1; D gene: TRBD2; clone size: NA; V gene: TRBV19; CDR3 DNA: TGTGCCAGTAGTACCCCCAAGACTAGCGGGAGGTCTGAGCAGTTCTTC; CDR3 protein: CASSTPKTSGRSEQFF
J gene: TRBJ1-2; D gene: NA; clone size: NA; V gene: TRBV9; CDR3 DNA: TGTGCCAGCAGCGTAGTCGGGTCGACTAACTATGGCTACACCTTC; CDR3 protein: CASSVVGSTNYGYTF
J gene: TRBJ1-2; D gene: NA; clone size: NA; V gene: TRBV7-2; CDR3 DNA: TGTGCCAGCAGCTTAGGCCAGATGTATGGCTACACCTTC; CDR3 protein: CASSLGQMYGYTF
J gene: TRBJ2-1; D gene: TRBD2; clone size: NA; V gene: TRBV27; CDR3 DNA: TGTGCCAGCAGTCCCCAGCGGGAGAATTACAATGAGCAGTTCTTC; CDR3 protein: CASSPQRENYNEQFF
J gene: TRBJ1-1; D gene: TRBD1; clone size: NA; V gene: TRBV5-4; CDR3 DNA: TGTGCCAGCAGCCGGGACAGGGCAGATGAAGCTTTCTTT; CDR3 protein: CASSRDRADEAFF
J gene: TRBJ1-4; D gene: NA; clone size: NA; V gene: TRBV15; CDR3 DNA: TGTGCCACCAGCCTGGGGGTACGGAACTTTGCAACTAATGAAAAACTGTTTTTT; CDR3 protein: CATSLGVRNFATNEKLFF
J gene: TRBJ2-7; D gene: NA; clone size: NA; V gene: TRBV27; CDR3 DNA: TGTGCCAGCAGTTTATCCGGTTTCTACGAGCAGTACTTC; CDR3 protein: CASSLSGFYEQYF
J gene: TRBJ1-3; D gene: NA; clone size: NA; V gene: TRBV23-1; CDR3 DNA: TGCGCCAGCAGTCCGGGCCCGGGCAGAAGAGCCGGAAACACCATATATTTT; CDR3 protein: CASSPGPGRRAGNTIYF
J gene: TRBJ2-7; D gene: NA; clone size: NA; V gene: TRBV7-2; CDR3 DNA: TGTGCCAGCAGCCCAGCAGGACGGGCCTACGAGCAGTACTTC; CDR3 protein: CASSPAGRAYEQYF
J gene: TRBJ1-6; D gene: NA; clone size: NA; V gene: TRBV25-1; CDR3 DNA: TGTGCCAGCAGTGCAGGGAGGGATAGGGCCCTCCACTTT; CDR3 protein: CASSAGRDRALHF
J gene: TRBJ2-4; D gene: NA; clone size: NA; V gene: TRBV19; CDR3 DNA: TGTGCCAGTAGTATAGGCCCGAGCAGGATATCGAGAGGCAAAAACATTCAGTACTTC; CDR3 protein: CASSIGPSRISRGKNIQYF
J gene: TRBJ2-1; D gene: TRBD1; clone size: NA; V gene: TRBV11-3; CDR3 DNA: TGTGCCAGCAGCTTCCGGGACAGGGAGGGTCATGAGCAGTTCTTC; CDR3 protein: CASSFRDREGHEQFF
J gene: TRBJ1-6; D gene: NA; clone size: NA; V gene: TRBV7-2; CDR3 DNA: TGTGCCAGCAGCTCCAAAGAGGGGAGGGTTTCACCCCTCCACTTT; CDR3 protein: CASSSKEGRVSPLHF
J gene: TRBJ1-5; D gene: NA; clone size: NA; V gene: TRBV11-2; CDR3 DNA: TGTGCCAGCAGCTTAGCTGGGAACAATCAGCCCCAGCATTTT; CDR3 protein: CASSLAGNNQPQHF
J gene: TRBJ2-7; D gene: TRBD1; clone size: NA; V gene: TRBV19; CDR3 DNA: TGTGCCAGTAGTAGCACAGGGGGCTACGAGCAGTACTTC; CDR3 protein: CASSSTGGYEQYF
J gene: TRBJ2-7; D gene: NA; clone size: NA; V gene: TRBV4-3; CDR3 DNA: TGCGCCAGCAGCCAAGCGACGCACTACGAGCAGTACTTC; CDR3 protein: CASSQATHYEQYF
J gene: TRBJ2-7; D gene: NA; clone size: NA; V gene: TRBV30; CDR3 DNA: TGTGCCTACCGGGATCAGCCTTACGAGCAGTACTTC; CDR3 protein: CAYRDQPYEQYF
J gene: TRBJ2-7; D gene: TRBD1; clone size: NA; V gene: TRBV11-2; CDR3 DNA: TGTGCCAGCAGCAAACGGAGGACAGGGGACTACCCGTCCTACGAGCAGTACTTC; CDR3 protein: CASSKRRTGDYPSYEQYF
J gene: TRBJ2-6; D gene: NA; clone size: NA; V gene: TRBV5-6; CDR3 DNA: TGTGCCAGCAGCTTCTCCCCGCCCACTGGGGCCAACGTCCTGACTTTC; CDR3 protein: CASSFSPPTGANVLTF
J gene: TRBJ2-7; D gene: NA; clone size: NA; V gene: TRBV6-5; CDR3 DNA: TGTGCCAGCAGTTACAGGAAGGGACCCCAGTACTTC; CDR3 protein: CASSYRKGPQYF
J gene: TRBJ2-4; D gene: TRBD1; clone size: NA; V gene: TRBV2; CDR3 DNA: TGTGCCAGCAGGACAGGGGCCCGGGACATTCAGTACTTC; CDR3 protein: CASRTGARDIQYF
J gene: TRBJ1-1; D gene: TRBD1; clone size: NA; V gene: TRBV9; CDR3 DNA: TGTGCCAGCAGCGCGGGGACAGGGATTATGAACACTGAAGCTTTCTTT; CDR3 protein: CASSAGTGIMNTEAFF
J gene: TRBJ1-1; D gene: NA; clone size: NA; V gene: TRBV30; CDR3 DNA: TGTGCCTGGAGTGTGACATCGAACACTGAAGCTTTCTTT; CDR3 protein: CAWSVTSNTEAFF
J gene: TRBJ1-4; D gene: NA; clone size: NA; V gene: TRBV7-8; CDR3 DNA: TGTGCCAGCAGCAAAATTAGACGAACTAGAGGATCACAACGTGGTGAAAAACTGTTTTTT; CDR3 protein: CASSKIRRTRGSQRGEKLFF
J gene: TRBJ2-7; D gene: TRBD2; clone size: NA; V gene: TRBV19; CDR3 DNA: TGTGCCAGTCAGCGGGAGGGCTCGTCCTACGAGCAGTACTTC; CDR3 protein: CASQREGSSYEQYF
J gene: TRBJ2-7; D gene: NA; clone size: NA; V gene: TRBV4-2; CDR3 DNA: TGTGCCAGCAGCCAAGCTGGGGAAGCCTACGAGCAGTACTTC; CDR3 protein: CASSQAGEAYEQYF
J gene: TRBJ2-1; D gene: NA; clone size: NA; V gene: TRBV6-2/TRBV6-3; CDR3 DNA: TGTGCCAGCAGTCACTCCCGCGGGTTGAACAATGAGCAGTTCTTC; CDR3 protein: CASSHSRGLNNEQFF
J gene: TRBJ2-7; D gene: NA; clone size: NA; V gene: TRBV24-1; CDR3 DNA: TGTGCCACCAGTCCCCCCCAGGACAACCCGTACTTC; CDR3 protein: CATSPPQDNPYF
J gene: TRBJ2-4; D gene: NA; clone size: NA; V gene: TRBV2; CDR3 DNA: TGTGCCAGCAGCGCCCAAAACATTCAGTACTTC; CDR3 protein: CASSAQNIQYF
J gene: TRBJ2-3; D gene: TRBD1; clone size: NA; V gene: TRBV19; CDR3 DNA: TGTGCCAGTAGTATGTTAGAGGGGGCGGCAGATACGCAGTATTTT; CDR3 protein: CASSMLEGAADTQYF
J gene: TRBJ2-2; D gene: NA; clone size: NA; V gene: TRBV7-2; CDR3 DNA: TGTGCCAGCAGCAGACAAGTACAGGTGAACACCGGGGAGCTGTTTTTT; CDR3 protein: CASSRQVQVNTGELFF
J gene: TRBJ2-3; D gene: NA; clone size: NA; V gene: TRBV7-9; CDR3 DNA: TGTGCCAGCAGGTTGAGTAGCCCCGGCACAGATACGCAGTATTTT; CDR3 protein: CASRLSSPGTDTQYF
J gene: TRBJ1-2; D gene: NA; clone size: once; V gene: TRBV28; CDR3 DNA: TGTGCCATCGGGAAGTCTATCTATGGCTACACCTTC; CDR3 protein: CAIGKSIYGYTF